This T cell receptor beta chain emerged from a study of tumor and adjacent non-tumor tissue in lung cancer. Study at large: Stage I to III disease affected 10 men and about five women aged roughly 31 to 85. On average, productive TCRbeta reads reached some 4.4 million per sample. Study-wide results and caveats: Tumor tissue had significantly higher TCR diversity than normal lung. Tumor repertoires had a smaller top 100 clone share than normal lung.

A modified ARM-PCR protocol with three rounds of nested PCR amplified TCRbeta. Each CDR3 protein gets one entry after TCRdb re-called the multiplex PCR reads with MiXCR. The profile covers 220,000 or so distinct CDR3 sequences, with 71% appearing a single time and approximately 26% taken by the ten largest. Deletions cut 9 bases from V and 2 bases from J, with 13 bases between. This CDR3 is built from 13 residues. The template was RNA from unsorted bulk tissue. Comment on this clonotype: Its antigen is unidentified. In this CDR3 the conserved last residue, phenylalanine or tryptophan, is missing, so a read error is likely.

Sequencing used lung tumor tissue. The chain links TRBV12-3 or TRBV12-4 to TRBJ1-1; D gene ambiguous. The sequence derives from a man aged 60 to 69 with non-small cell lung cancer. CDR3 loop: CASGPRYNTEAFI. CDR3 DNA sequence: TGTGCCAGTGGCCCCCGGTACAACACTGAAGCTTTCATT.